One sample yielded the 30 T cell receptor beta chains listed below, sequenced in a study of radiation and T cells in renal cell carcinoma. The time point here: blood 4 weeks post-SBRT, at nephrectomy. The treatment denotes: 15 Gy SBRT to primary tumor, nephrectomy 4 weeks later. The repertoire was sequenced with immunoSEQ multiplex PCR; TCRdb's copy has only in-frame clones and lacks some. The sample contains 80,000 or so clones, 80% to 90% of which appear only once. The material was blood, obtained from a patient whose treatment included radiotherapy and nephrectomy. The source is a woman in her 70s with renal cell carcinoma.

This chain connects TRBV5-1 to TRBJ1-1; 7 bases line up with TRBD1. V gave up 0 bases and J gave up 0 bases; unmatched junction bases: 2. This CDR3 is 15 amino acids long. Germline V gene lookup returns CDR1 SGHRS and CDR2 YFSETQ. This CDR3 reads CASSLEGAMNTEAFF. The CDR3 bases are TGCGCCAGCAGCTTGGAGGGGGCCATGAACACTGAAGCTTTCTTT.

The chain combines TRBV28 with TRBJ2-5, with D perhaps given as TRBD1 or TRBD2 (5 bases each). CDR1 and CDR2 from the germline V gene are MDHEN and SYDVKM. CDR3 length: 13 amino acids. Trimming removed 3 bases from V and 2 bases from J, with 7 bases in between. The CDR3 nucleotides are TGTGCCAGCAGTTTTGGGGGACAAGAGACCCAGTACTTC. Amino acids: CASSFGGQETQYF. The variable domain in full, completed from reference TRBV28 and TRBJ2-5, reads DVKVTQSSRYLVKRTGEKVFLECVQDMDHENMFWYRQDPGLGLRLIYFSYDVKMKEKGDIPEGYSVSREKKERFSLILESASTNQTSMYLCASSFGGQETQYFGPGTRLLVL.

V and J are TRBV28 and TRBJ1-6, with TRBD1 identical over 8 bases. This CDR3 has 15 amino acids. Trimming cost V 5 bases and J 4 bases; bases outside gene matches: 4. Germline CDR1 reads MDHEN; CDR2 reads SYDVKM. The CDR3 sequence: CASSVRTGYNSPLHF. The CDR3 nucleotides read TGTGCCAGCAGTGTCCGGACAGGGTATAATTCACCCCTCCACTTT.

V is TRBV19 and J is TRBJ2-3, with 9 bases that match TRBD1. CDR3 length: 15 amino acids. Trimming at V came to 4 bases and at J to 3 bases, leaving 5 bases not matched to a gene. CDR1 is LNHDA and CDR2 is SQIVND in the germline V gene (reference sequence). In DNA, the CDR3 is TGTGCCAGTAGTACTGGAGACAGGGGGACAGATACGCAGTATTTT. It specifies CASSTGDRGTDTQYF.

CDR3: CASSFSLPGYTF. Written as DNA, the CDR3 is TGTGCCAGCAGTTTTTCGCTTCCTGGCTACACCTTC. The chain joins TRBV28 to TRBJ1-2; D gene unclear. The CDR3 is 12 residues long. The V end lost 3 bases, the J end lost 7 bases, and 9 bases lay between the germline ends. Germline CDR1 MDHEN, CDR2 SYDVKM.

This chain joins TRBV6-1 and TRBJ1-3; D gene ambiguous. V shed 2 bases and J shed 0 bases, with 11 bases lying between them. This CDR3 region has 16 residues. Germline V gene data show CDR1 as MNHNS and CDR2 as SASEGT. This CDR3 is CASSESGRLSGNTIYF. DNA for the CDR3: TGTGCCAGCAGTGAATCCGGCAGGCTCTCTGGAAACACCATATATTTT.

The chain couples TRBV6-5 to TRBJ2-7; 10 nucleotides line up with TRBD1. The CDR3 consists of 15 residues. V was clipped by 2 bases and J by 2 bases; unmatched bases: 3. The germline CDR1 and CDR2 sequences are MNHEY and SVGAGI. CDR3 nucleotides: TGTGCCAGCAGTTACAGGGACAGGGGCACCTACGAGCAGTACTTC. This codes for CASSYRDRGTYEQYF.

The chain has TRBV19 and TRBJ1-5; possible D gene TRBD1, 5 bases. From germline, CDR1 is LNHDA and CDR2 SQIVND (reference sequence). This CDR3 is built from 15 residues. Trimming left V 0 bases short and J 6 bases short, with 12 bases between. CDR3 in DNA: TGTGCCAGTAGTATAGATGGGGACCGGGGTCAGCCCCAGCATTTT. Translating it yields CASSIDGDRGQPQHF.

CDR3 sequence (DNA): TGTGCCAGCAGCTTAGCGCGCGTCGATACGCAGTATTTT. This codes for CASSLARVDTQYF. The V gene is TRBV7-9, the J gene TRBJ2-3, with D uncertain. Germline lookup yields CDR1 SEHNR and CDR2 FQNEAQ (reference sequence). V gave up 0 bases and J gave up 6 bases, with 7 bases separating them. This CDR3 is built from 13 residues.

CDR3 sequence: CASRNGQGWTGELFF. The CDR3 DNA sequence: TGTGCCAGTAGGAATGGACAGGGGTGGACCGGGGAGCTGTTTTTT. V is TRBV19 and J is TRBJ2-2; the match to TRBD1 covers 9 bases. The CDR3 is 15 amino acids. The ends lost 6 bases at V and 5 bases at J; junction bases unmatched: 7. CDR1 and CDR2 from the germline V gene are LNHDA and SQIVND (reference sequence).

The chain employs TRBV15 and TRBJ2-5; D possibly uses TRBD1 or TRBD2 (6 bases each). V was pared by 0 bases and J by 4 bases, with 12 bases between. Germline CDR1 is LNHNV and CDR2 is YYDKDF (reference sequence). This CDR3 has 15 residues. This CDR3 reads CATSREGRGRETQYF. DNA of the CDR3: TGTGCCACCAGCAGAGAAGGCCGGGGGCGAGAGACCCAGTACTTC.

The chain carries TRBV14 and TRBJ2-3; possible D gene TRBD1, 6 bases. The length of the CDR3 is 16 residues. CDR1 SGHDN and CDR2 FVKESK come from the germline V gene. Trimming cost V 0 bases and J 6 bases, with 16 bases left between them. The CDR3 region has the DNA TGTGCCAGCAGCCAAGATGCCACAGGGCTTAGGGATACGCAGTATTTT. Translated, it gives CASSQDATGLRDTQYF.

This clone was found once. V and J are TRBV6-5 and TRBJ2-3; 7 nucleotides align to TRBD2. The CDR3 consists of 15 residues. Germline CDR1 reads MNHEY; CDR2 reads SVGAGI. V trimming: 0 bases; J trimming: 2 bases; junction bases outside the gene matches: 2. In DNA, the CDR3 is TGTGCCAGCAGTTACTCGGGAGGGGTCACAGATACGCAGTATTTT. It encodes CASSYSGGVTDTQYF.

This clone was recorded only once. Within the sample, other DNA sequences also encode this same CDR3. V and J are TRBV11-3 and TRBJ1-1, with 7 positions matching TRBD1. CDR1 and CDR2 from the germline V gene are SGHNT and YENEEA. Unmatched junction bases numbered 14, after V lost 5 bases and J lost 8 bases. The length of the CDR3 is 15 residues. CDR3 protein: CASSHSTPGGAEAFF. CDR3 coding DNA: TGTGCCAGCAGCCATTCGACCCCAGGGGGAGCCGAAGCTTTCTTT.

The chain employs TRBV29-1 and TRBJ2-3, with D possibly matching TRBD2 (6 bases). CDR3 size: 13 residues. V gave up 8 bases and J gave up 2 bases, with 14 bases separating them. Germline CDR1 is SQVTM and CDR2 is ANQGSEA. The CDR3 region is CSTRGLNTDTQYF. The DNA of the CDR3 is TGCAGCACGCGGGGCCTAAACACAGATACGCAGTATTTT.

The J gene is TRBJ2-2, the V gene TRBV4-2, with D possibly TRBD2 on 5 matching bases. The CDR3 has 17 residues. V lost 1 base and J 4 bases, leaving 16 bases between the germline ends. Germline CDR1 is LGHNA and CDR2 is YNFKEQ. The CDR3 loop is CASSQGTDGISTGELFF. Here the CDR3 DNA reads TGTGCCAGCAGCCAAGGCACCGACGGGATCAGCACCGGGGAGCTGTTTTTT.

V usage is TRBV5-4 and J usage is TRBJ2-4, with 9 bases fitting TRBD1. V shed 3 bases, J shed 6 bases, and the junction held 7 bases outside the gene matches. The CDR3 loop spans 15 amino acids. CDR1 and CDR2 (germline): SGHNT, YYREEE (reference sequence). The CDR3 spells CASSSRDRAINIQYF. The CDR3 DNA reads TGTGCCAGCAGCTCCCGGGACAGGGCGATAAACATTCAGTACTTC. Variable domain in full (rest from reference TRBV5-4 and TRBJ2-4): ETGVTQSPTHLIKTRGQQVTLRCSSQSGHNTVSWYQQALGQGPQFIFQYYREEENGRGNFPPRFSGLQFPNYSSELNVNALELDDSALYLCASSSRDRAINIQYFGAGTRLSVL.

The rearrangement joins TRBV14 to TRBJ1-6; D call uncertain. The CDR3 has 15 amino acids. CDR1 is SGHDN and CDR2 is FVKESK in the germline V gene. V lost 0 bases and J lost 8, with 11 bases in between. The CDR3 sequence is CASSQDSGVDSPLHF. In nucleotides, the CDR3 is TGTGCCAGCAGCCAAGACTCCGGCGTGGATTCACCCCTCCACTTT. Based on the CDR3 plus reference TRBV14 and TRBJ1-6, the full variable domain is EAGVTQFPSHSVIEKGQTVTLRCDPISGHDNLYWYRRVMGKEIKFLLHFVKESKQDESGMPNNRFLAERTGGTYSTLKVQPAELEDSGVYFCASSQDSGVDSPLHFGNGTRLTVT.

This rearrangement joins TRBV7-2 to TRBJ2-7; a possible D gene is TRBD2 (5 bases). This CDR3 region has 13 residues. The V gene's germline CDR1 is SGHTA and CDR2 FQGNSA. V lost 3 bases, J lost 6 bases, and 12 bases lay in between. This chain's CDR3 is CASSFEGLGEQYF. The CDR3, as DNA: TGTGCCAGCAGCTTTGAGGGTCTCGGCGAGCAGTACTTC.

The chain employs TRBV6-1 and TRBJ1-3; D uncertain. This CDR3 has 16 amino acids. V was clipped by 4 bases and J by 0 bases, with 13 bases between them. The germline V gene has CDR1 MNHNS and CDR2 SASEGT. CDR3 in amino acids: CASSVKSQNSGNTIYF. The CDR3 region has the DNA TGTGCCAGCAGTGTCAAGTCCCAGAACTCTGGAAACACCATATATTTT.

The count of this clone is one. CDR3 sequence reads: CASSVEVGRGTYNEQFF. DNA for the CDR3: TGTGCCAGCAGCGTAGAGGTAGGGCGGGGGACATACAATGAGCAGTTCTTC. V usage is TRBV9 and J usage is TRBJ2-1, with D perhaps matching TRBD2 (7 bases). This CDR3 is 17 amino acids long. Germline lookup yields CDR1 SGDLS and CDR2 YYNGEE. The germline V and J ends were trimmed by 0 bases and 4 bases, with 17 bases remaining between them.

This clone has a handful of counts. The genes are TRBV4-2 and TRBJ1-1; no reliable D call. Germline CDR1 LGHNA, CDR2 YNFKEQ. This CDR3 comprises 11 residues. The V gene lost 1 base and the J gene lost 7 bases, with 4 bases spanning the gap. CDR3 DNA: TGTGCCAGCAGCCAAGGCGGTGAAGCTTTCTTT. It translates to CASSQGGEAFF.

This sequence joins TRBV9 and TRBJ2-3; D might be TRBD1 or TRBD2, each matching 6 bases. The germline CDR1 and CDR2 sequences are SGDLS and YYNGEE. Trimming removed 0 bases from V and 0 bases from J, with 20 bases in between. The length of the CDR3 is 19 residues. The CDR3: CASSVVGGIGGRSTDTQYF. DNA for the CDR3: TGTGCCAGCAGCGTAGTAGGGGGGATCGGGGGACGTAGCACAGATACGCAGTATTTT. The full variable domain, with the rest looked up from reference TRBV9 and TRBJ2-3, is DSGVTQTPKHLITATGQRVTLRCSPRSGDLSVYWYQQSLDQGLQFLIQYYNGEERAKGNILERFSAQQFPDLHSELNLSSLELGDSALYFCASSVVGGIGGRSTDTQYFGPGTRLTVL.

The genes are TRBV9 and TRBJ1-1, with 9 bases identical to TRBD1. This CDR3 comprises 14 residues. Germline V lookup: CDR1 SGDLS, CDR2 YYNGEE. With 3 bases clipped from V and 1 base from J, the junction kept 1 base outside the gene matches. CDR3 loop: CASSGGQGNTEAFF. The CDR3 DNA sequence: TGTGCCAGCAGCGGGGGACAGGGGAACACTGAAGCTTTCTTT.

V is TRBV28 and J is TRBJ1-5, with 7 bases aligning to TRBD1. This CDR3 has 15 amino acids. V gave up 8 bases and J gave up 3 bases; unmatched junction bases: 10. In germline, CDR1 is MDHEN, CDR2 SYDVKM. The CDR3 nucleotides read TGTGCCAGCCGCTCCCAGGGGGGAGTCAATCAGCCCCAGCATTTT. The encoded protein is CASRSQGGVNQPQHF. The full variable domain, with the rest looked up from reference TRBV28 and TRBJ1-5, is DVKVTQSSRYLVKRTGEKVFLECVQDMDHENMFWYRQDPGLGLRLIYFSYDVKMKEKGDIPEGYSVSREKKERFSLILESASTNQTSMYLCASRSQGGVNQPQHFGDGTRLSIL.

This clone turned up a few times. The chain couples TRBV28 to TRBJ1-1; D gene uncertain. Per germline, CDR1 MDHEN and CDR2 SYDVKM. The CDR3 sequence is 12 residues long. The V and J ends lost 4 bases and 11 bases respectively, with 14 bases between them. CDR3 protein: CASSSVRTMAFF. DNA for the CDR3: TGTGCCAGCAGTTCTGTTAGGACGATGGCTTTCTTT.

This rearrangement joins TRBV13 to TRBJ2-5, with no clear D. Judging by the DNA end, TRBJ2-7 fits better; the J call may be wrong. CDR3 size: 13 residues. CDR1 and CDR2 (germline): PRHDT, FYEKMQ (reference sequence). The CDR3 sequence is CASSLGRVSEQYF. Here the CDR3 DNA reads TGTGCCAGCAGCTTAGGCCGGGTATCCGAGCAGTACTTC.

This chain links TRBV10-3 with TRBJ1-2, with TRBD1 identical over 8 bases. Germline loops: CDR1 ENHRY, CDR2 SYGVKD. J was trimmed by 6 bases and V by 7 bases; bases with no gene match: 7. The CDR3 covers 13 residues. CDR3 in DNA: TGTGCCATCACCGGAGGACAGGGCCATGGCTACACCTTC. Protein product: CAITGGQGHGYTF.

The genes are TRBV19 and TRBJ2-1; no definite D call. V was cut by 3 bases and J by 0 bases, with 18 bases left in between. CDR3 size: 18 residues. Germline V gives CDR1 LNHDA, CDR2 SQIVND (reference sequence). The CDR3 loop reads CASSISPAGLSSYNEQFF. The CDR3 region has the DNA TGTGCCAGTAGTATCTCCCCGGCAGGCCTTAGCTCCTACAATGAGCAGTTCTTC.

This rearrangement joins TRBV14 to TRBJ2-1, with a weak D call TRBD1 (6 bases). Germline V CDR1 and CDR2: SGHDN, FVKESK. V lost 1 base to trimming and J lost 2 bases, with 9 bases between them. This CDR3 spans 15 amino acids. CDR3 bases: TGTGCCAGCAGCCAAGGACAGGTCGCCTACAATGAGCAGTTCTTC. Protein sequence: CASSQGQVAYNEQFF. Full variable domain (rest looked up from reference TRBV14 and TRBJ2-1): EAGVTQFPSHSVIEKGQTVTLRCDPISGHDNLYWYRRVMGKEIKFLLHFVKESKQDESGMPNNRFLAERTGGTYSTLKVQPAELEDSGVYFCASSQGQVAYNEQFFGPGTRLTVL.